This TCR beta chain was captured in a study of Graves' ophthalmopathy and Graves' hyperthyroidism. V was pared by 5 bases and J by 7 bases, with 17 bases between. This CDR3 is built from 14 residues. CDR1 is SNHLY and CDR2 is FYNNEI in the germline V gene. Broader study findings: The authors also found most expanded thyroid clonotypes above 0.001 frequency in blood.

This clonotype was seen a few times. Its antigen remains unidentified. Beta-chain TCR CDR3 regions were amplified from RNA transcripts. HTBI-primed RT-PCR formed the first round, and a multiplex PCR formed the second. TCRdb ran MiXCR on the multiplex PCR reads and lists one entry per CDR3 protein. This table has some 1.1 million distinct CDR3 sequences, about 35% appearing once. The sequence was collected from an adult man with Graves' hyperthyroidism. The J gene is TRBJ1-1, the V gene TRBV2; D is undetermined. The sample taken for sequencing was peripheral blood or thyroid tissue (not recorded which). DNA for the CDR3: TGTGCCAGCAGTTACGACGCCGGAACTAATGAAGCTTTCTTT. It is translated as CASSYDAGTNEAFF.